A selection of T cell receptor beta chains follows, all from one sample in a study of blood T cell repertoires in COVID-19. Sequencing was performed with immunoSEQ multiplex PCR; in TCRdb, only in-frame clones are kept and a portion is missing. The sample carries 350,000 to 400,000 clones, roughly 90% recorded once. Sequencing input: PBMCs or T cells enriched from blood (not recorded which). These receptors all come from a woman aged 30 to 39 with acute COVID-19. CDR3s include the opening cysteine and the closing phenylalanine or tryptophan. D genes are given only for firm matches. A clone size is listed for some rows: how often the clone was seen (once, few, many), or a class if it is expanded.

size | J | V | D | DNA | CDR3
NA | TRBJ2-4 | TRBV2 | TRBD1 | TGTGCCAGCAGTGAGGGACAGGGCGGCATTCAGTACTTC | CASSEGQGGIQYF
NA | TRBJ1-4 | TRBV9 | TRBD1 | TGTGCCAGCAGCGCGGACAGGGAAAAACTGTTTTTT | CASSADREKLFF
NA | TRBJ2-7 | TRBV24-1 | TRBD1 | TGTGCCACCAGTGATTCAAGGACAGGGGAATACGAGCAGTACTTC | CATSDSRTGEYEQYF
NA | TRBJ2-7 | TRBV3-1/TRBV3-2 | TRBD2 | TGTGCCAGCAGCCAAGTAGCGGGGGAGGAACAGTACTTC | CASSQVAGEEQYF
NA | TRBJ1-1 | TRBV7-3 | NA | TGTGCCAGCAGCTTCACAGCTAACACTGAAGCTTTCTTT | CASSFTANTEAFF
NA | TRBJ2-2 | TRBV19 | NA | TGTGCCAGTAGTAAGGGGGATTCGAACACCGGGGAGCTGTTTTTT | CASSKGDSNTGELFF
NA | TRBJ2-2 | TRBV7-3 | TRBD2 | TGTGCCAGCAGCCCTGGCGACGGACTAGCGGAAAACACCGGGGAGCTGTTTTTT | CASSPGDGLAENTGELFF
NA | TRBJ1-1 | TRBV2 | TRBD1 | TGTGCCAGCACGGACAGGATGGCCACTGAAGCTTTCTTT | CASTDRMATEAFF
NA | TRBJ1-4 | TRBV5-8 | NA | TGTGCCAGCAGCTTGGGACAGCGCTATGAAAAACTGTTTTTT | CASSLGQRYEKLFF
NA | TRBJ1-6 | TRBV5-6 | NA | TGTGCCAGCAGCTTGGGGGCCCATTCCAATTCACCCCTCCACTTT | CASSLGAHSNSPLHF
NA | TRBJ2-2 | TRBV7-2 | TRBD1 | TGTGCCAGCAGCTTAGGACCAGGGGGCTCTCCCATGACCGGGGAGCTGTTTTTT | CASSLGPGGSPMTGELFF
NA | TRBJ1-6 | TRBV4-1 | NA | TGCGCCAGCAGCTCCAGATCCAATTCACCCCTCCACTTT | CASSSRSNSPLHF
NA | TRBJ1-1 | TRBV5-1 | NA | TGCGCCAGCAGCATCGGGACTCAGAACACTGAAGCTTTCTTT | CASSIGTQNTEAFF
NA | TRBJ2-4 | TRBV3-1/TRBV3-2 | TRBD2 | TGTGCCAGCAGCACTGGGACTAGCGGGGGGGTAGCCAAAAACATTCAGTACTTC | CASSTGTSGGVAKNIQYF
once | TRBJ2-3 | TRBV10-1 | TRBD2 | TGCGCCAGCAGCAAAGGGCGGGGGGGCACAGATACGCAGTATTTT | CASSKGRGGTDTQYF
NA | TRBJ2-7 | TRBV30 | NA | TGTGCCTGGAGTGTACGTCACAGTCAGACCTACGAGCAGTACTTC | CAWSVRHSQTYEQYF
NA | TRBJ2-3 | TRBV5-1 | TRBD2 | TGCGCCAGCAGCTACTCGACCGGGGGGTCTCTGGATACGCAGTATTTT | CASSYSTGGSLDTQYF
NA | TRBJ2-2 | TRBV9 | NA | TGTGCCAGCAGCGTAGCTAGCGCCGGGGAGCTGTTTTTT | CASSVASAGELFF
NA | TRBJ1-2 | TRBV7-8 | NA | TGTGCCAGCAGTCGTAACTATGGCTACACCTTC | CASSRNYGYTF
NA | TRBJ2-7 | TRBV6-2/TRBV6-3 | NA | TGTGCCAGCAGCACAGGGAGCTCCTACGAGCAGTACTTC | CASSTGSSYEQYF
NA | TRBJ1-2 | TRBV23-1 | TRBD1 | TGCGCCAGCAGTCAATCGGGCCCCCGGGACAGTTGCTATGGCTACACCTTC | CASSQSGPRDSCYGYTF